This TCR beta chain was obtained from a study of shared clonotypes between healthy human individuals. For the study at large: Per donor, three plates held CD4 naive cells, three held CD4 memory, two held CD8 naive and one held CD8 memory.

Deletions cut 5 bases from V and 5 bases from J, with 13 bases between. From germline, CDR1 is MNHEY and CDR2 SVGAGI. The CDR3 runs to 14 residues. The naive CD8 subset, CD45RO-negative cells positively selected for CCR7, excluded terminally differentiated effector memory CD45RA+ cells. Sequencing used immunoSEQ multiplex PCR; TCRdb keeps in-frame clones, though not all of them. The data show millions of clones, with roughly 95% seen just once and 0.9% to 1.4% held by the top ten. The source is a man between 18 and 35 years old in good health. The chain links TRBV6-5 to TRBJ2-1; D gene ambiguous. The sequencing sample was made of naive CD8+ T cells sorted from blood. The CDR3, as DNA: TGTGCCAGCAGTCCGCTGGGTCCCGACAATGAGCAGTTCTTC. It yields the protein CASSPLGPDNEQFF.